Below are 31 T cell receptor beta chains sequenced from a single sample in a study of technical replicates of blood from a few donors. Clones were read by immunoSEQ multiplex PCR, and TCRdb kept only the in-frame ones, dropping some. The sample records tens of thousands of clones, roughly 97% being singletons. The source material was T cells isolated from PBMCs. These receptors all come from a human donor in good health.

The chain joins TRBV2 to TRBJ2-7; D ambiguous. Deletions cut 6 bases from V and 2 bases from J, with 17 bases between. CDR3 size: 15 residues. Germline CDR1 reads SNHLY; CDR2 reads FYNNEI. The CDR3 loop is CASRQSPLPTYEQYF. The CDR3 coding sequence is TGTGCCAGCAGACAGAGTCCCTTACCCACCTACGAGCAGTACTTC.

The chain uses TRBV10-3 and TRBJ2-1; D is perhaps TRBD2 (5 bases). V lost 4 bases and J lost 7, with 11 bases in between. The CDR3 is made up of 13 amino acids. CDR1 and CDR2 (germline): ENHRY, SYGVKD. Written as DNA, the CDR3 is TGTGCCATCAGTGCCGGGTCGGGGAATGAGCAGTTCTTC. Encoded protein: CAISAGSGNEQFF.

This rearrangement joins TRBV6-6 to TRBJ2-7; D is unclear. The CDR3 runs 14 residues. The V end was cut by 0 bases, the J end by 3 bases, with 9 bases between. The germline gives CDR1 MNHNY, CDR2 SVGAGI (reference sequence). The CDR3, as DNA: TGTGCCAGCAGTTACTCTAGCAGCCACTACGAGCAGTACTTC. Translated, it gives CASSYSSSHYEQYF.

V is TRBV30 and J is TRBJ1-1; 10 bases line up with TRBD1. The CDR3 has 16 amino acids. Germline V gives CDR1 GTSNPN, CDR2 SVGIG (reference sequence). The J segment lost 4 bases and the V segment lost 0 bases, leaving 8 bases of the junction unmatched. The CDR3 protein is CAWSVGRTGGFTEAFF. Written as DNA, the CDR3 is TGTGCCTGGAGTGTAGGGCGGACAGGGGGATTCACTGAAGCTTTCTTT.

This clone has only one observation. The same CDR3 arises from other DNA sequences in this sample as well. The rearrangement uses TRBV6-5 and TRBJ1-4; 9 bases fit TRBD1. This CDR3 has 14 residues. Germline V CDR1 and CDR2: MNHEY, SVGAGI. With 6 bases clipped from V and 7 bases from J, the junction kept 6 bases outside the gene matches. The CDR3 DNA reads TGTGCCAGCAGACCGGGACAGGGACGTGAAAAACTGTTTTTT. This gives the protein CASRPGQGREKLFF.

The chain combines TRBV5-1 with TRBJ2-3; perhaps TRBD2 as D (6 bases). The CDR3 runs to 12 residues. Trimming cost V 5 bases and J 8 bases, with 12 bases left between them. Germline CDR1 reads SGHRS; CDR2 reads YFSETQ. CDR3 in amino acids: CASSKNSGTQYF. The CDR3 bases are TGCGCCAGCAGTAAAAATAGCGGTACGCAGTATTTT.

V is TRBV11-3 and J is TRBJ2-1, with unresolved D. V gave up 3 bases and J gave up 9 bases, with 9 bases separating them. This CDR3 comprises 12 residues. Germline V CDR1 and CDR2: SGHNT, YENEEA. CDR3 protein: CASSFRAVEQFF. CDR3 coding DNA: TGTGCCAGCAGCTTCCGTGCGGTTGAGCAGTTCTTC.

The chain joins TRBV9 to TRBJ2-7, with 10 bases identical to TRBD2. The junction had 3 bases not matched to a gene; V was cut back by 0 bases and J by 0 bases. Germline lookup yields CDR1 SGDLS and CDR2 YYNGEE. The CDR3 sequence is 16 residues long. The CDR3 is CASSVDSGGSSYEQYF. The CDR3, as DNA: TGTGCCAGCAGCGTAGATAGCGGGGGGTCCTCCTACGAGCAGTACTTC.

V usage is TRBV28 and J usage is TRBJ2-4; the match to TRBD1 covers 7 bases. Per the germline V gene, CDR1 is MDHEN and CDR2 is SYDVKM. There are 16 residues in the CDR3. J was trimmed by 6 bases and V by 5 bases; bases with no gene match: 13. CDR3 protein: CASSPLTGKGGNIQYF. CDR3 bases: TGTGCCAGCAGTCCACTGACAGGGAAAGGGGGAAACATTCAGTACTTC.

The chain uses TRBV6-5 and TRBJ2-1; no reliable D call. The CDR3 runs to 11 residues. V lost 5 bases, J lost 11 bases, and 10 bases lay in between. CDR1 is MNHEY, CDR2 SVGAGI, per germline. The CDR3 DNA is TGTGCCAGCAGTCTAGGCAGACAGCAGTTCTTC. Encoded protein: CASSLGRQQFF.

The chain has TRBV6-5 and TRBJ1-1; TRBD1 aligns across 9 bases. Per the germline V gene, CDR1 is MNHEY and CDR2 is SVGAGI. V was pared by 4 bases and J by 3 bases, with 9 bases of the junction left unmatched. The CDR3 is 16 amino acids. CDR3 amino acids: CASSSSNRGLYTEAFF. CDR3 sequence (DNA): TGTGCCAGCAGTTCCAGCAACAGGGGGCTGTACACTGAAGCTTTCTTT.

The CDR3 nucleotides are TGTGCCAGCAGTTCTAGCGGGAGGGCCAGTGAGCAGTTCTTC. It translates to CASSSSGRASEQFF. The chain couples TRBV2 to TRBJ2-1, with 12 bases fitting TRBD2. This CDR3 has 14 amino acids. The V segment lost 5 bases and the J segment 9 bases; nucleotides outside the gene matches: 5. The germline V gene has CDR1 SNHLY and CDR2 FYNNEI.

The rearrangement links TRBV21-1 to TRBJ2-1; TRBD2 was called by the table and not checked on the DNA. TRBV21-1 is given as a pseudogene. The CDR3 spans 17 residues. DNA of the CDR3: TGTGCCAGCAGCAAAGGACGGCGGGAGGGCGGTATAAATGAGCAGTTCTTC. It encodes CASSKGRREGGINEQFF.

The V gene is TRBV4-1, the J gene TRBJ2-3, with 9 nucleotides matching TRBD1. CDR3 length: 14 amino acids. V shed 6 bases, J shed 3 bases, and the junction held 4 bases outside the gene matches. CDR1 and CDR2 from the germline V gene are MGHRA and YSYEKL. The DNA of the CDR3 is TGCGCCAGCAGGCGCGGACAGGGGACAGATACGCAGTATTTT. Its translation is CASRRGQGTDTQYF.

V gene TRBV5-4 combines with J gene TRBJ1-1, with D perhaps matching TRBD1 (6 bases). The germline gives CDR1 SGHNT, CDR2 YYREEE (reference sequence). V shed 3 bases and J shed 1 base, with 13 bases lying between them. This CDR3 contains 15 residues. The CDR3 coding sequence is TGTGCCAGCAGCTCTAGACAGGCGTGGAACACTGAAGCTTTCTTT. It encodes CASSSRQAWNTEAFF.

The V and J genes are TRBV5-1 and TRBJ1-1; D not certain. Germline CDR1 reads SGHRS; CDR2 reads YFSETQ. The CDR3 totals 16 residues. Trimming cost V 0 bases and J 3 bases, with 15 bases left between them. The CDR3 region is CASSLGGGQVYTEAFF. CDR3 nucleotides: TGCGCCAGCAGCTTGGGGGGAGGGCAGGTTTACACTGAAGCTTTCTTT.

The rearrangement joins TRBV10-2 to TRBJ1-3; D call uncertain. V was shortened by 8 bases and J by 0 bases, with 14 bases between the two germline ends. CDR3 length: 15 residues. Per the germline V gene, CDR1 is WSHSY and CDR2 is SAAADI. The CDR3 here is CASADQPASGNTIYF. CDR3 in DNA: TGCGCCAGCGCGGATCAACCCGCCTCTGGAAACACCATATATTTT.

The chain recombines TRBV5-6 with TRBJ2-5, with 7 bases that match TRBD2. This CDR3 contains 16 residues. The germline CDR1 and CDR2 sequences are SGHDT and YYEEEE. J gave up 5 bases and V 0 bases, and 10 bases lay outside the gene matches. The CDR3 region is CASSLGPAGWGETQYF. The DNA of the CDR3 is TGTGCCAGCAGCTTGGGGCCAGCGGGGTGGGGGGAGACCCAGTACTTC.

The gene calls are TRBV5-1 and TRBJ1-1, with 10 positions matching TRBD1. The CDR3 loop spans 14 amino acids. CDR1 and CDR2 (germline): SGHRS, YFSETQ. The ends lost 4 bases at V and 5 bases at J; junction bases unmatched: 5. CDR3 coding DNA: TGCGCCAGCAGCGAAGGACAGGGGGGAACTGAAGCTTTCTTT. Amino acids: CASSEGQGGTEAFF.

The chain has TRBV6-4 and TRBJ2-1, with D perhaps TRBD2 (5 bases). This CDR3 contains 16 residues. The germline V gene has CDR1 MRHNA and CDR2 SNTAGT. V lost 2 bases and J lost 0, with 11 bases in between. The CDR3 region is CASSDGLANSYNEQFF. The CDR3 DNA is TGTGCCAGCAGTGACGGGCTAGCCAACTCCTACAATGAGCAGTTCTTC.

This clone was detected only once. The rearrangement joins TRBV11-1 to TRBJ1-1; a possible D gene is TRBD1 (6 bases). The germline V gene has CDR1 SGHAT and CDR2 FQDESV (reference sequence). Trimming pared 5 bases from V and 3 bases from J, leaving 16 bases between. This CDR3 is built from 15 residues. The CDR3 spells CASSRRDKGDTEAFF. CDR3 bases: TGTGCCAGCAGCCGCCGGGACAAAGGAGACACTGAAGCTTTCTTT.

The chain is built from TRBV11-3 and TRBJ2-3, with D possibly matching TRBD2 (5 bases). V lost 4 bases and J lost 3, with 14 bases in between. CDR1 is SGHNT, CDR2 YENEEA, per germline. This CDR3 spans 15 amino acids. The CDR3 DNA is TGTGCCAGCAGCTCCCATGGGAGTTGGACAGATACGCAGTATTTT. Protein: CASSSHGSWTDTQYF.

The chain employs TRBV28 and TRBJ2-7, with 8 bases identical to TRBD1. With 6 bases clipped from V and 5 bases from J, the junction kept 12 bases outside the gene matches. Germline V lookup: CDR1 MDHEN, CDR2 SYDVKM. The CDR3 is 15 amino acids. This CDR3 is CASSPGQGLGHEQYF. DNA of the CDR3: TGTGCCAGCAGCCCAGGACAGGGTCTGGGCCACGAGCAGTACTTC.

This clone was observed once. The chain combines TRBV28 with TRBJ1-1, with 7 positions matching TRBD1. The ends lost 8 bases at V and 3 bases at J; junction bases unmatched: 18. The CDR3 sequence is 17 residues long. The germline CDR1 and CDR2 sequences are MDHEN and SYDVKM. The CDR3 DNA sequence: TGTGCCAGCCTACCGGCGGGCAGGGGGGTCTGGGACACTGAAGCTTTCTTT. This gives the protein CASLPAGRGVWDTEAFF.

The V and J genes are TRBV23-1 and TRBJ2-4, with TRBD2 as a possible D gene (5 bases). TRBV23-1 is an open reading frame whose function is uncertain. There are 16 residues in the CDR3. Between the trimmed V and J ends, which lost 7 bases and 5 bases, there was a span of 21 bases. CDR3 bases: TGCGCCAGCACGATACTGCAGCTAGCCGAAGAAAACATTCAGTACTTC. Translated: CASTILQLAEENIQYF.

This clone appeared a single time. This rearrangement joins TRBV25-1 to TRBJ2-5, with a possible D match to TRBD2 (6 bases). In germline, CDR1 is MGHDK, CDR2 SYGVNS. Trimming stripped 2 bases from V and 1 base from J, with 17 bases between. The CDR3 runs 17 residues. CDR3 in DNA: TGTGCCAGCAGTGAAATAGAGGGCTTAGCGGTCCAAGAGACCCAGTACTTC. It is translated as CASSEIEGLAVQETQYF.

This clone has a single count. This chain connects TRBV4-2 to TRBJ1-4, with 8 bases lining up with TRBD1. J gave up 7 bases and V 0 bases, and 13 bases lay outside the gene matches. Per germline, CDR1 LGHNA and CDR2 YNFKEQ. The CDR3 runs to 18 residues. The CDR3 loop reads CASSQEGEGARGREKLFF. In nucleotides, the CDR3 is TGTGCCAGCAGCCAAGAAGGGGAGGGGGCCAGGGGGCGTGAAAAACTGTTTTTT.

In nucleotides, the CDR3 is TGTGCCAGCAGCATTGAGGGACAGGGGGTTTATGGCTACACCTTC. Translated, it gives CASSIEGQGVYGYTF. The chain joins TRBV5-5 to TRBJ1-2, with TRBD1 matching over 11 bases. Trimming took 4 bases from V and 5 from J; bases not matched to a gene: 7. In germline, CDR1 is SGHKS, CDR2 YYEKEE (reference sequence). CDR3 length: 15 residues.

CDR3 sequence (DNA): TGTGCCAGCAGCTCCCAACAATGGCCTCCTTCCTACGAGCAGTACTTC. Amino acids: CASSSQQWPPSYEQYF. V usage is TRBV13 and J usage is TRBJ2-7; D not resolved. The CDR3 is 16 residues long. Trimming shortened V by 4 bases and J by 1 base, and 17 bases separated the two germline ends. CDR1 and CDR2 from the germline V gene are PRHDT and FYEKMQ (reference sequence).

V gene TRBV27 combines with J gene TRBJ2-1; TRBD2 agrees at 11 bases. Germline V gives CDR1 MNHEY, CDR2 SMNVEV (reference sequence). The CDR3 totals 15 residues. Losses at the gene ends were 3 bases for V and 3 bases for J; bases not matched to a gene: 1. The CDR3: CASSFGLAGYNEQFF. CDR3 bases: TGTGCCAGCAGTTTCGGACTAGCGGGCTACAATGAGCAGTTCTTC.

The gene calls are TRBV30 and TRBJ1-4, with a weak D call TRBD1 (6 bases). There are 14 residues in the CDR3. Per germline, CDR1 GTSNPN and CDR2 SVGIG (reference sequence). Deletions cut 0 bases from V and 8 bases from J, with 13 bases between. CDR3 coding DNA: TGTGCCTGGAGTGTCCAGGGGCGGGGGGAAAAACTGTTTTTT. Translated, it gives CAWSVQGRGEKLFF.